One sample yielded the 9 T cell receptor beta chains listed below, sequenced in a study of blood T cell repertoires in COVID-19. TCRdb keeps only in-frame clones here, not all; method: immunoSEQ multiplex PCR. The sample consists of just over 250,000 clones, 80% to 90% of them appearing once. Specimen: peripheral blood. These receptors came from a woman between 45 and 65 years old with acute or convalescent COVID-19.

The chain employs TRBV6-2 or TRBV6-3 and TRBJ1-2, with D perhaps TRBD1 (6 bases). Trimming removed 5 bases at V and 6 bases at J, with 16 bases between. Germline V gene sequence: CDR1 MNHEY, CDR2 SVGEGT. There are 14 residues in the CDR3. The CDR3 DNA reads TGTGCCAGCAGTGCCCGGACAGCTCAACATGGCTACACCTTC. This sequence encodes CASSARTAQHGYTF.

The CDR3 coding sequence is TGTGCCAGCAGTTACAAGGCCGGCGGCACTGAAGCTTTCTTT. This codes for CASSYKAGGTEAFF. This chain joins TRBV6-6 and TRBJ1-1; D gene ambiguous. The V end lost 2 bases, the J end lost 4 bases, and 11 bases lay between the germline ends. From germline, CDR1 is MNHNY and CDR2 SVGAGI (reference sequence). This CDR3 is built from 14 residues.

This chain joins TRBV11-2 and TRBJ1-2; 8 bases fit TRBD1. The CDR3 has 14 residues. Germline loops: CDR1 SGHAT, CDR2 FQNNGV. The trim removed 5 bases at V and 10 bases at J, leaving 12 bases unmatched. The CDR3 protein is CASSMRTGNGDYTF. The CDR3 DNA follows: TGTGCCAGCAGCATGCGGACAGGGAATGGTGACTACACCTTC.

The CDR3 region has the DNA TGTGCCAGCAGTCAAAGGACTCTACAAGAGACCCAGTACTTC. This sequence encodes CASSQRTLQETQYF. V gene TRBV6-5 combines with J gene TRBJ2-5; D is possibly TRBD2 (5 bases). Trimming shortened V by 5 bases and J by 2 bases, and 12 bases separated the two germline ends. The CDR3 contains 14 residues. Germline V lookup: CDR1 MNHEY, CDR2 SVGAGI.

The chain uses TRBV18 and TRBJ2-2; maybe TRBD2 (5 bases). The germline gives CDR1 KGHSH, CDR2 LQKENI. The CDR3 sequence is 15 residues long. Trimming took 5 bases from V and 0 from J, leaving 10 bases between them. As DNA, the CDR3 is TGTGCCAGCTCAACTAGGCAAGCGAACACCGGGGAGCTGTTTTTT. It translates to CASSTRQANTGELFF.

The V and J genes are TRBV9 and TRBJ2-1; TRBD2 might be the D (5 bases). Trimming shortened V by 4 bases and J by 1 base, and 9 bases separated the two germline ends. CDR3 length: 14 amino acids. The germline V gene has CDR1 SGDLS and CDR2 YYNGEE. CDR3 protein: CASSLWESYNEQFF. The CDR3, as DNA: TGTGCCAGCAGCCTATGGGAGTCCTACAATGAGCAGTTCTTC.

The chain combines TRBV16 with TRBJ2-7, with 9 nucleotides matching TRBD1. V shed 2 bases and J 9 bases; nucleotides not matched to a gene: 8. The CDR3 totals 14 residues. Germline V gene lookup returns CDR1 KGHSY and CDR2 FQNENV. The CDR3 protein is CASSQPGQGKGQYF. The CDR3 DNA reads TGTGCCAGCAGCCAACCGGGACAGGGCAAAGGGCAGTACTTC. The whole variable domain, filled in from reference TRBV16 and TRBJ2-7, reads GEEVAQTPKHLVRGEGQKAKLYCAPIKGHSYVFWYQQVLKNEFKFLISFQNENVFDETGMPKERFSAKCLPNSPCSLEIQATKLEDSAVYFCASSQPGQGKGQYFGPGTRLTVT.

The chain couples TRBV5-1 to TRBJ2-7, with D maybe TRBD2 (5 bases). This CDR3 contains 13 residues. CDR1 and CDR2 (germline): SGHRS, YFSETQ. With 4 bases removed from V and 0 bases from J, the gap between germline ends came to 8 bases. The CDR3 coding sequence is TGCGCCAGCAGCAGGAGGTTCTCCTACGAGCAGTACTTC. It specifies CASSRRFSYEQYF. The full variable domain, its missing parts supplied by reference TRBV5-1 and TRBJ2-7, is KAGVTQTPRYLIKTRGQQVTLSCSPISGHRSVSWYQQTPGQGLQFLFEYFSETQRNKGNFPGRFSGRQFSNSRSEMNVSTLELGDSALYLCASSRRFSYEQYFGPGTRLTVT.

CDR3 sequence reads: CSASGQVYQPQHF. The CDR3, as DNA: TGCAGTGCTAGTGGTCAGGTGTATCAGCCCCAGCATTTT. The chain carries TRBV20-1 and TRBJ1-5; no definite D call. The V gene lost 3 bases and the J gene lost 5 bases, with 11 bases spanning the gap. The CDR3 is 13 residues long. In germline, CDR1 is DFQATT, CDR2 SNEGSKA (reference sequence).